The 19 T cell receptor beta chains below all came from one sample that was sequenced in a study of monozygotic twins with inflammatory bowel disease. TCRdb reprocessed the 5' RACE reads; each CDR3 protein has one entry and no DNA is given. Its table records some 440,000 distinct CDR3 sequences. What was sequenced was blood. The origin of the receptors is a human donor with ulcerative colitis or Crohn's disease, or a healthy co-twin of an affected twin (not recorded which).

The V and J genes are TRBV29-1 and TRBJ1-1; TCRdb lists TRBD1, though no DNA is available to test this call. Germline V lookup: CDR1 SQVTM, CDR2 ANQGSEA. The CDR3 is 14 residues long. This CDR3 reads CSVGQGVRNTEAFF.

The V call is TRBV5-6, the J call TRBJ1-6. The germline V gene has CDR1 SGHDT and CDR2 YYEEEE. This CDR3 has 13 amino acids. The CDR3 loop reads CASSLDWDSPLHF.

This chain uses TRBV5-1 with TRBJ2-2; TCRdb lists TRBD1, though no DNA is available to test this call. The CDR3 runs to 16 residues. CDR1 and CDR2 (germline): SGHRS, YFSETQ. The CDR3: CASSLEGQTNTGELFF.

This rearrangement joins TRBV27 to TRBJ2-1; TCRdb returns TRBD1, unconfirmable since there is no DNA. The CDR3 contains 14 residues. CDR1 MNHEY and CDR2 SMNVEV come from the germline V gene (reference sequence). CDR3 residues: CASSGTGNSNEQFF.

The CDR3 sequence is CASSLTGNGNTIYF. The rearrangement links TRBV7-3 to TRBJ1-3. CDR1 and CDR2 (germline): SGHTA, FQGTGA. This CDR3 has 14 residues. The whole variable domain, filled in from reference TRBV7-3 and TRBJ1-3, reads GAGVSQTPSNKVTEKGKYVELRCDPISGHTALYWYRQSLGQGPEFLIYFQGTGAADDSGLPNDRFFAVRPEGSVSTLKIQRTERGDSAVYLCASSLTGNGNTIYFGEGSWLTVV.

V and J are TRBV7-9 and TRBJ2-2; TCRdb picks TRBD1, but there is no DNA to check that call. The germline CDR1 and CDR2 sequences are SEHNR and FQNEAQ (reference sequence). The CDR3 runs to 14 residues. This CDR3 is CASSLEDRVGELFF.

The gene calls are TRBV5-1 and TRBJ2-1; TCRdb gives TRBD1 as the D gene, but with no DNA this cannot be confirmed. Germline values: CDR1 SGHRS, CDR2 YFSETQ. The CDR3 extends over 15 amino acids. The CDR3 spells CASSARDRSYNEQFF.

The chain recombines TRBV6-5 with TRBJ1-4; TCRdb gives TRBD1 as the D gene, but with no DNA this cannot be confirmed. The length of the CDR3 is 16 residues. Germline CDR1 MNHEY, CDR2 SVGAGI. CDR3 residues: CASSYSYGTGNEKLFF.

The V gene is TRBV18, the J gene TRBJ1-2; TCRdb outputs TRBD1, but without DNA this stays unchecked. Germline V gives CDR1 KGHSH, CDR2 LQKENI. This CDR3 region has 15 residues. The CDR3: CASSPPGGPGNGYTF.

CDR3 protein: CASSLAWSGSIDNEQFF. V gene TRBV11-1 combines with J gene TRBJ2-1; there is no DNA to check the TCRdb D call of TRBD2. The CDR3 loop spans 17 amino acids. Germline CDR1 SGHAT, CDR2 FQDESV (reference sequence). The variable domain in full, completed from reference TRBV11-1 and TRBJ2-1, reads EAEVAQSPRYKITEKSQAVAFWCDPISGHATLYWYRQILGQGPELLVQFQDESVVDDSQLPKDRFSAERLKGVDSTLKIQPAELGDSAMYLCASSLAWSGSIDNEQFFGPGTRLTVL.

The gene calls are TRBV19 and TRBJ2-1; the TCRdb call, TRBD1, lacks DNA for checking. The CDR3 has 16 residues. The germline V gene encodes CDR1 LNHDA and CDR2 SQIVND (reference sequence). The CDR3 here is CASSIGSRGGYNEQFF.

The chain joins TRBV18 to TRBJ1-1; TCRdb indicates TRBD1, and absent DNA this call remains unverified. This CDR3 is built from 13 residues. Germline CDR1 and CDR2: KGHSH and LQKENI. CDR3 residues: CASSLLQGTEAFF. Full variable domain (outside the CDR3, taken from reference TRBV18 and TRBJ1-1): NAGVMQNPRHLVRRRGQEARLRCSPMKGHSHVYWYRQLPEEGLKFMVYLQKENIIDESGMPKERFSAEFPKEGPSILRIQQVVRGDSAAYFCASSLLQGTEAFFGQGTRLTVV.

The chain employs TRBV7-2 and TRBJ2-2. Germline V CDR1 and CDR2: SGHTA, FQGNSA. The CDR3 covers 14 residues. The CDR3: CASSLTYISGELFF.

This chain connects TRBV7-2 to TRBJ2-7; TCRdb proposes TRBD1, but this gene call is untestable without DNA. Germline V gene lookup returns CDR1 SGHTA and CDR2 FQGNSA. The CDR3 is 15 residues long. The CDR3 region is CASSVLGTGVLEQYF. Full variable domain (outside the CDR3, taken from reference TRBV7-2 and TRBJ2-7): GAGVSQSPSNKVTEKGKDVELRCDPISGHTALYWYRQSLGQGLEFLIYFQGNSAPDKSGLPSDRFSAERTGGSVSTLTIQRTQQEDSAVYLCASSVLGTGVLEQYFGPGTRLTVT.

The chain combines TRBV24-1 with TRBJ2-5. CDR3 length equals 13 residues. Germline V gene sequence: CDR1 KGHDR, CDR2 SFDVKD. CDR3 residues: CATSEHTEETQYF.

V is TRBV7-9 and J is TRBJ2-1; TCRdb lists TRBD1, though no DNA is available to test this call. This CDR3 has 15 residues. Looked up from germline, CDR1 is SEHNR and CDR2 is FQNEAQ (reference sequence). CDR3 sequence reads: CASRRLRTGVNEQFF.

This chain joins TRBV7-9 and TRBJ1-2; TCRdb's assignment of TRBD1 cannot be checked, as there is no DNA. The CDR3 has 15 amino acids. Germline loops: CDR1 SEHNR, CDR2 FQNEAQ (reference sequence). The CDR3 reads CASSLSGAANYGYTF.

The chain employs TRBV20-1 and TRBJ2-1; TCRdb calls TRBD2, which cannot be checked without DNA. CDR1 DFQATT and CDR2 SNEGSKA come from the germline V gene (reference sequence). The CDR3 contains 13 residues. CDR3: CSAHSGGANEQFF.

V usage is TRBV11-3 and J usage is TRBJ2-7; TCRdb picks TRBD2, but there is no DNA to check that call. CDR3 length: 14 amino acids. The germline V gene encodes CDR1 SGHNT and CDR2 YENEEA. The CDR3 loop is CASSSHSGSSEQYF.